This T cell receptor beta chain appears in the sequencing data of a study of technical replicates of blood from a few donors. The data were produced by immunoSEQ multiplex PCR, yet TCRdb's version contains in-frame clones alone and is incomplete. The sample includes roughly 71,000 clones, over 95% seen only once; the top ten take about 0.22%. Germline loops: CDR1 SGHRS, CDR2 YFSETQ. V gave up 5 bases and J gave up 0 bases, with 8 bases separating them. The CDR3 contains 14 residues. Sequenced: T cells isolated from PBMCs. This TCR was recovered from a human donor in good health. The chain has TRBV5-1 and TRBJ1-4; D might be TRBD1 (5 bases). The CDR3 spells CASSDSSTNEKLFF. DNA of the CDR3: TGCGCCAGCAGTGACAGTTCAACTAATGAAAAACTGTTTTTT.